The following is a T cell receptor (beta chain) sequence with its context. The sample originates from a study of T-cell reconstitution after alpha-beta-depleted transplantation in children. A library of TCRbeta sequences, prepared with unique molecular identifiers, was generated. Via MiXCR, TCRdb re-called the PCR reads, giving one row per CDR3 protein. The sample carries about 98,000 distinct CDR3 sequences, more than 20% recorded once. The CDR3 totals 14 residues. The V end was cut by 1 base, the J end by 6 bases, with 10 bases between. The sequence came from a boy between 2 and 15 years old with acute lymphoblastic leukemia, due to receive a stem cell transplant. The chain combines TRBV12-3 or TRBV12-4 with TRBJ2-1; D call uncertain. Material: PBMCs, obtained before TCRalphabeta/CD19-depleted stem cell transplant. The CDR3 DNA reads TGTGCCAGCAGTTTAGACCCAGACGCCAATGAGCAGTTCTTC. It is translated as CASSLDPDANEQFF.